Shown below are 9 T cell receptor beta chains from a single sample sequenced in a study of tumor-infiltrating lymphocytes in localized non-small cell lung cancer (dated by TCRdb to the early 2020s). Libraries were prepared through the immunoSEQ multiplex PCR assay. The clones in this table, taken by TCRdb from immuneACCESS, are in-frame only. Not every clone is retained; where verified, under half of the shortfall comes from an unresolved V gene, and the cause of the rest is unknown. For this sample the table gives a few thousand clones, of which more than 95% were detected only once. Jointly, the top ten make up about 3.4% of the sample. The sample consisted of uninvolved lung tissue not adjacent to the tumor. These receptors were obtained from a human donor with non-small cell lung cancer.

The rearrangement uses TRBV5-6 and TRBJ2-3; D is possibly TRBD1 (6 bases). Germline assignment: CDR1 SGHDT and CDR2 YYEEEE. Trimming took off 2 bases at V and 14 bases at J, with 24 bases between the two ends. The CDR3 contains 15 residues. The CDR3 region has the DNA TGTGCCAGCAGCTTAAGGTCCCTTGGGACATCCAGTTGGTATTTT. Its protein product is CASSLRSLGTSSWYF.

The chain combines TRBV2 with TRBJ1-5; D may be TRBD1 (5 bases). The CDR3 is 14 residues long. Germline values: CDR1 SNHLY, CDR2 FYNNEI. V lost 2 bases and J lost 3, with 8 bases in between. CDR3 coding DNA: TGTGCCAGCAGTGAACAGGGTACCAATCAGCCCCAGCATTTT. Translation: CASSEQGTNQPQHF.

The rearrangement links TRBV10-2 to TRBJ2-1; 8 bases agree with TRBD2. This CDR3 is built from 14 residues. The germline CDR1 and CDR2 sequences are WSHSY and SAAADI. V shed 6 bases and J 2 bases; nucleotides not matched to a gene: 3. The CDR3 DNA follows: TGCGCCAGCAGAACTAGCGGACCCTACAATGAGCAGTTCTTC. Protein sequence: CASRTSGPYNEQFF.

The chain is built from TRBV6-5 and TRBJ2-3; D is uncertain. The CDR3 totals 13 residues. Germline V gene sequence: CDR1 MNHEY, CDR2 SVGAGI. Trimming pared 2 bases from V and 2 bases from J, leaving 5 bases between. For the CDR3, the DNA is TGTGCCAGCAGTTACGACAACACAGATACGCAGTATTTT. Translation gives CASSYDNTDTQYF.

The chain employs TRBV18 and TRBJ1-2; D possibly corresponds to TRBD1 (5 bases). CDR3 length: 17 residues. CDR1 and CDR2 (germline): KGHSH, LQKENI. The V end was cut by 3 bases, the J end by 4 bases, with 21 bases between. The CDR3 sequence is CASSPDPPTVGAYGYTF. CDR3 DNA: TGTGCCAGCTCACCCGATCCCCCGACAGTCGGGGCCTATGGCTACACCTTC.

This chain connects TRBV7-9 to TRBJ2-7; D is undetermined. Germline V gene data show CDR1 as SEHNR and CDR2 as FQNEAQ (reference sequence). The CDR3 extends over 14 amino acids. Trimming took off 5 bases at V and 2 bases at J, with 13 bases between the two ends. CDR3 coding DNA: TGTGCCAGCAGCCAAACGGGCAGCGCCTACGAGCAGTACTTC. It is translated as CASSQTGSAYEQYF.

This clone was found once. The rearrangement joins TRBV7-9 to TRBJ2-1, with D possibly matching TRBD1 (6 bases). The CDR3 runs to 15 residues. CDR1 and CDR2 from the germline V gene are SEHNR and FQNEAQ (reference sequence). Trimming took off 4 bases at V and 0 bases at J, with 10 bases between the two ends. CDR3 nucleotides: TGTGCCAGCAGCTCGGACAGTTTCTCCTACAATGAGCAGTTCTTC. Its protein is CASSSDSFSYNEQFF. The entire variable domain, with the rest obtained from reference TRBV7-9 and TRBJ2-1, is as follows: DTGVSQNPRHKITKRGQNVTFRCDPISEHNRLYWYRQTLGQGPEFLTYFQNEAQLEKSRLLSDRFSAERPKGSFSTLEIQRTEQGDSAMYLCASSSDSFSYNEQFFGPGTRLTVL.

The CDR3 region has the DNA TGTGCCAGCAGCCGATCACTAGCGGGCCTAGGGGAGCTGTTTTTT. This encodes CASSRSLAGLGELFF. The genes are TRBV14 and TRBJ2-2; 9 bases line up with TRBD2. Losses at the gene ends were 4 bases for V and 8 bases for J; bases not matched to a gene: 8. The germline gives CDR1 SGHDN, CDR2 FVKESK. The CDR3 contains 15 residues.

The rearrangement uses TRBV18 and TRBJ2-1; no clear D. CDR1 is KGHSH, CDR2 LQKENI, per germline. V gave up 6 bases and J gave up 0 bases, with 12 bases separating them. This CDR3 contains 15 residues. CDR3 coding DNA: TGTGCCAGCTCTTTAGACCTCATCTCCTACAATGAGCAGTTCTTC. Translating gives CASSLDLISYNEQFF.